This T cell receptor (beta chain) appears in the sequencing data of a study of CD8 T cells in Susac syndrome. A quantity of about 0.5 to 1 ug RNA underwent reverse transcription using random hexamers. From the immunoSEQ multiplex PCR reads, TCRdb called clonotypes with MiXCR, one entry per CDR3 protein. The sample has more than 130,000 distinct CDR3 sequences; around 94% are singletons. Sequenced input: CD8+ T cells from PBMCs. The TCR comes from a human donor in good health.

The CDR3 here is CSARVAAAYEQYF. The CDR3 nucleotides are TGCAGTGCTAGAGTGGCAGCCGCCTACGAGCAGTACTTC. This rearrangement joins TRBV20-1 to TRBJ2-7, with unresolved D. V was cut by 1 base and J by 2 bases, with 9 bases left in between. This CDR3 has 13 residues. CDR1 is DFQATT and CDR2 is SNEGSKA in the germline V gene (reference sequence).